This TCR beta chain stems from a study of response to subunit inactivated influenza vaccine. The CDR3 length is 15 residues. J gave up 4 bases and V 5 bases, and 5 bases lay outside the gene matches. CDR1 is LGHDT, CDR2 YNNKEL, per germline (reference sequence). TCRdb re-analysed the RT-PCR reads in MiXCR, keeping a single row per CDR3 protein. The sample yields 500,000 to 550,000 distinct CDR3 sequences, under 25% seen once. This sample was shared with a second study, whose subject was T cells expressing NK-cell markers. That report adds: Researchers built TCR beta cDNA using 5'RACE template switching with UMIs.

The chain links TRBV3-1 to TRBJ1-5, with TRBD1 matching over 10 bases. This receptor was taken from a man in his fifties or sixties who received an inactivated influenza vaccine. The specimen was CD4+ T cells sorted from PBMCs, collected approximately 13 days after vaccination. The CDR3 protein is CASSDGTGENQPQHF. Here the CDR3 DNA reads TGTGCCAGCAGCGACGGGACAGGGGAAAATCAGCCCCAGCATTTT.